Described below is a single T cell receptor beta chain sequence and its context. Antigen specificity is unknown. No cell sorting was done before RNA was extracted from the tissue. Newly diagnosed lung cancer patients had thoracic surgery in China, August–late 2014, without prior chemotherapy. This entry comes from a study of tumor and adjacent non-tumor tissue in lung cancer. Study overall: Aged 31 to 76 years, patients included roughly ten men and roughly 5 women with stage I to III disease. On average, productive TCRbeta reads reached roughly 3.9 million per sample. Study-level points and caveats: Compared with tumor, normal lung showed significantly lower TCR diversity.

The library came from three nested PCR rounds adapted from ARM-PCR protocols. Via MiXCR, TCRdb re-called the multiplex PCR reads, giving one row per CDR3 protein. The table lists tens of thousands of distinct CDR3 sequences, 72% of them singletons. The sequence was obtained from a woman aged 40 to 50 with non-small cell lung cancer. The sequencing input was lung tumor tissue.

CDR3 nucleotides: TGTGCCAGCGCCCAGGGACTAGCGGGGGGCCACGAGCAGTACTTC. Protein: CASAQGLAGGHEQYF. The V and J genes are TRBV11-3 and TRBJ2-7; 15 bases fit TRBD2. The CDR3 length is 15 residues. The V gene's germline CDR1 is SGHNT and CDR2 YENEEA. V lost 8 bases and J lost 5; bases outside the gene matches: 7.